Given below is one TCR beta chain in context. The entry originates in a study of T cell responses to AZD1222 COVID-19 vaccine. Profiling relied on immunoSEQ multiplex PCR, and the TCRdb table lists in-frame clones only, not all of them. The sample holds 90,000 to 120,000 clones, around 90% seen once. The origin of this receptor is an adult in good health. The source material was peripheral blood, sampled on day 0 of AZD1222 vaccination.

The CDR3: CASSLAGRDGYTF. In DNA form, the CDR3 reads TGCGCCAGCAGCTTGGCAGGGCGAGATGGCTACACCTTC. The chain recombines TRBV5-1 with TRBJ1-2; D possibly corresponds to TRBD1 (5 bases). V was pared by 0 bases and J by 6 bases, with 9 bases between. CDR1 SGHRS and CDR2 YFSETQ come from the germline V gene. This CDR3 region has 13 residues.